The 10 T cell receptor beta chains reported below all come from one sample, sequenced in a study of regulatory T cells in long-lasting Graves disease. Time point: newly diagnosed GD, antithyroid drugs for less than 3 months. After RNA was extracted from PBMCs, the TCR library was made from it. Arm-PCR of CDR3 regions with iRepertoire HTBI primers generated TCR beta libraries. TCRdb itself ran the multiplex PCR reads through MiXCR, one entry per CDR3 protein. The sample lists approximately 400,000 distinct CDR3 sequences; about 16% were seen once. This same sample was also part of a study on T cells in Graves' hyperthyroidism and ophthalmopathy.

Sequenced material: peripheral blood mononuclear cells (PBMCs), taken at new diagnosis, from a patient treated with antithyroid drugs. Receptors originate from a woman in her thirties with Graves disease.

This clonotype has a count of ten or more. The V gene is TRBV27, the J gene TRBJ2-7, with D uncertain. In germline, CDR1 is MNHEY, CDR2 SMNVEV (reference sequence). Trimming took 6 bases from V and 3 from J, leaving 24 bases between them. The length of the CDR3 is 17 residues. Here the CDR3 reads CASSHGPGPTPSYEQYF. CDR3 nucleotide sequence: TGTGCCAGCAGCCATGGACCCGGACCGACACCAAGCTACGAGCAGTACTTC.

The chain uses TRBV6-2 or TRBV6-3 and TRBJ1-2; D is possibly TRBD1 (5 bases). Germline-derived CDR1 and CDR2 are MNHEY and SVGEGT. V shed 6 bases and J shed 7 bases, with 15 bases lying between them. The CDR3 extends over 13 amino acids. CDR3 in DNA: TGTGCCAGCAGGGGGCCCCTCGGGGGTGGCTACACCTTC. This gives the protein CASRGPLGGGYTF.

This clonotype was observed at least ten times. The chain is built from TRBV4-1 and TRBJ1-1, with 7 bases fitting TRBD1. CDR1 is MGHRA, CDR2 YSYEKL, per germline. The length of the CDR3 is 17 residues. Trimming at V came to 2 bases and at J to 0 bases, leaving 9 bases not matched to a gene. For the CDR3, the DNA is TGCGCCAGCAGCCAACCAGGGGGGAGTACTCTGAACACTGAAGCTTTCTTT. It translates to CASSQPGGSTLNTEAFF.

The J gene is TRBJ2-3, the V gene TRBV24-1, with 10 bases lining up with TRBD1. Germline CDR1 KGHDR, CDR2 SFDVKD. CDR3 length: 17 residues. V trimming: 3 bases; J trimming: 2 bases; junction bases outside the gene matches: 7. CDR3 sequence reads: CATSDTGQGTNTDTQYF. CDR3 nucleotides: TGTGCCACCAGTGATACGGGACAGGGGACGAACACAGATACGCAGTATTTT.

The chain employs TRBV6-1 and TRBJ2-1, with D unclear. Germline V CDR1 and CDR2: MNHNS, SASEGT. The CDR3 is made up of 15 amino acids. V was shortened by 6 bases and J by 0 bases, with 12 bases between the two germline ends. The CDR3 DNA reads TGTGCCAGCAGGCTGGGATCGAGCTCCTACAATGAGCAGTTCTTC. Protein product: CASRLGSSSYNEQFF.

This clonotype was seen ten or more times. The V gene is TRBV13, the J gene TRBJ1-4; D may be TRBD1 (6 bases). The CDR3 loop spans 14 amino acids. Germline V gene lookup returns CDR1 PRHDT and CDR2 FYEKMQ (reference sequence). Deletions cut 7 bases from V and 4 bases from J, with 13 bases between. The CDR3 DNA reads TGTGCCAGCACCAGACAGGACTATAATGAAAAACTGTTTTTT. Its translation is CASTRQDYNEKLFF. The full variable domain, with the rest looked up from reference TRBV13 and TRBJ1-4, is AAGVIQSPRHLIKEKRETATLKCYPIPRHDTVYWYQQGPGQDPQFLISFYEKMQSDKGSIPDRFSAQQFSDYHSELNMSSLELGDSALYFCASTRQDYNEKLFFGSGTQLSVL.

This clonotype was observed many times. CDR3 bases: TGTGCCAGCAGCCCGGGACTCCGGGCTTTCTTT. This codes for CASSPGLRAFF. The V and J genes are TRBV5-8 and TRBJ1-1, with D possibly matching TRBD1 (5 bases). V shed 4 bases and J shed 11 bases, with 12 bases lying between them. CDR3 length equals 11 residues. From germline, CDR1 is SGHTS and CDR2 YDEGEE.

This clonotype occurred many times. The chain combines TRBV24-1 with TRBJ2-2; D uncertain. From germline, CDR1 is KGHDR and CDR2 SFDVKD. V gave up 10 bases and J gave up 0 bases, with 20 bases separating them. The CDR3 totals 17 residues. The CDR3 here is CATRREPARPNTGELFF. CDR3 nucleotides: TGTGCCACAAGGCGCGAGCCGGCGCGGCCGAACACCGGGGAGCTGTTTTTT.

In this sample, this clonotype turned up a few times. J is TRBJ2-3 and V is TRBV7-9; D call uncertain. Germline V gene lookup returns CDR1 SEHNR and CDR2 FQNEAQ (reference sequence). The V end lost 3 bases, the J end lost 0 bases, and 7 bases lay between the germline ends. CDR3 length equals 14 residues. CDR3 in amino acids: CASSFQGSTDTQYF. The CDR3 coding sequence is TGTGCCAGCAGCTTTCAAGGAAGCACAGATACGCAGTATTTT.

This clonotype was counted at least ten times. The gene calls are TRBV11-2 and TRBJ2-7; 7 bases are a match to TRBD2. The germline CDR1 and CDR2 sequences are SGHAT and FQNNGV. J gave up 9 bases and V 5 bases, and 13 bases lay outside the gene matches. This CDR3 spans 14 amino acids. CDR3 protein: CASSAPKGLNAQYF. The CDR3, as DNA: TGTGCCAGCAGCGCGCCTAAGGGACTAAATGCGCAGTACTTC. The entire variable domain, with the rest obtained from reference TRBV11-2 and TRBJ2-7, is as follows: EAGVAQSPRYKIIEKRQSVAFWCNPISGHATLYWYQQILGQGPKLLIQFQNNGVVDDSQLPKDRFSAERLKGVDSTLKIQPAKLEDSAVYLCASSAPKGLNAQYFGPGTRLTVT.